This is a list of T cell receptor beta chains from one sample in a study of cytomegalovirus exposure and HLA in healthy donors. TCRdb's copy holds only in-frame clones and misses some; the assay was immunoSEQ multiplex PCR. The sample contains about 170,000 clones, over 60% of which appear only once. Sequencing used PBMCs. The receptors originated from a female donor in good health and CMV-seronegative. Each CDR3 is given with its conserved first and last residue. A D gene is named only where the DNA matches it firmly. Part of the rows lack a size; the others show once, few, many or a class for expanded clones.

j_call clone_size d_call v_call cdr3_nt cdr3_aa
TRBJ2-4 NA NA TRBV19 TGTGCCAGTACTATAGGACAGACAGCCAAAAACATTCAGTACTTC CASTIGQTAKNIQYF
TRBJ2-5 NA NA TRBV5-6 TGTGCCAGCAGCTTACTTCAAGAGACCCAGTACTTC CASSLLQETQYF
TRBJ2-5 NA TRBD2 TRBV9 TGTGCCAGCAGCGTAGGGGTAGCGGGAAAAGAGACCCAGTACTTC CASSVGVAGKETQYF
TRBJ1-2 NA NA TRBV6-1 TGTGCCAGCAGTGAATGGAGGGGAAGCTACGGCTACACCTTC CASSEWRGSYGYTF
TRBJ2-5 NA NA TRBV27 TGTGCCAGCAGTTGGACAGACCAAGAGACCCAGTACTTC CASSWTDQETQYF
TRBJ1-4 NA NA TRBV10-3 TGTGCCATCAGTGAGTCTGGCAGGACAGCTAATGAAAAACTGTTTTTT CAISESGRTANEKLFF
TRBJ2-7 NA NA TRBV15 TGTGCCACCAGCAGAGTGACTTCCTACGAGCAGTACTTC CATSRVTSYEQYF
TRBJ2-7 NA NA TRBV2 TGTGCCAGCAGCCGGGAATCCGACGAGCAGTACTTC CASSRESDEQYF
TRBJ1-2 NA TRBD1 TRBV19 TGTGCCAGTAGTATAGATTTGCGACAGGGGGCGGATGGCTACACCTTC CASSIDLRQGADGYTF
TRBJ2-2 NA NA TRBV5-1 TGCGCCAGCAGCTTGGCAGGGCGAGCCGGGGAGCTGTTTTTT CASSLAGRAGELFF
TRBJ2-1 NA NA TRBV5-4 TGTGCCAGCAGCTTGGGTGGCGGGACGGCCTACAATGAGCAGTTCTTC CASSLGGGTAYNEQFF
TRBJ2-1 NA NA TRBV27 TGTGCCAGTAGCCCTGACGGGAGCTCCTACAATGAGCAGTTCTTC CASSPDGSSYNEQFF
TRBJ2-5 once TRBD2 TRBV19 TGTGCCAGTAGTATAGCCCCTCCGGGAGGGGAAGAGACCCAGTACTTC CASSIAPPGGEETQYF
TRBJ1-2 NA TRBD1 TRBV18 TGTGCCAGCTCACCACCCGGACAGGGGGCGACGAGGGGCTACACCTTC CASSPPGQGATRGYTF
TRBJ2-1 NA TRBD1 TRBV27 TGTGCCAGTACGGGACAGGGTTACAATGAGCAGTTCTTC CASTGQGYNEQFF
TRBJ2-4 once TRBD2 TRBV18 TGTGCCAGCTCACCACCGGGACTAGCGGGGTTAACTCAGTACTTC CASSPPGLAGLTQYF
TRBJ2-1 NA TRBD1 TRBV11-3 TGTGCCAGCAGTCCACCGGGACAGGGGTACAATGAGCAGTTCTTC CASSPPGQGYNEQFF
TRBJ2-2 NA TRBD1 TRBV29-1 TGCAGCGTTGGACAGGGGTTGAACACCGGGGAGCTGTTTTTT CSVGQGLNTGELFF
TRBJ2-3 NA TRBD1 TRBV19 TGTGCCAGTAGTACTAGGACAGGGGGGCTGTATACGCAGTATTTT CASSTRTGGLYTQYF
TRBJ2-2 NA NA TRBV19 TGTGCCACCCACCGGCGGTTGAACACCGGGGAGCTGTTTTTT CATHRRLNTGELFF
TRBJ2-5 NA NA TRBV23-1 TGCGCCAGCAGTCAATCGTCGGGGGTCACCCAAGAGACCCAGTACTTC CASSQSSGVTQETQYF
TRBJ2-7 NA NA TRBV2 TGTGCCAGCAAGGACTCCCACGAGCAGTACTTC CASKDSHEQYF
TRBJ1-2 NA NA TRBV5-1 TGCGCCAGCAGTATCCAGACAGACAACTATGGCTACACCTTC CASSIQTDNYGYTF
TRBJ2-1 NA NA TRBV9 TGTGCCAGCAGCGTAGCGAAAACGGCGGACTCCTACAATGAGCAGTTCTTC CASSVAKTADSYNEQFF
TRBJ2-7 NA NA TRBV28 TGTGCCAGCAGTTTCCGCGGAACAGGGAGGGCCTACGAGCAGTACTTC CASSFRGTGRAYEQYF
TRBJ1-2 once NA TRBV5-6 TGTGCCAGCAGCTTCGGGAGGGCCAGGGACACCTTC CASSFGRARDTF
TRBJ1-1 NA NA TRBV5-1 TGCGCCAGCAGCTTAAGCACTGATCGGGGAGCTGAAGCTTTCTTT CASSLSTDRGAEAFF
TRBJ1-2 NA TRBD1 TRBV29-1 TGCAGCGTCGGACAGGACGTTGGCTACACCTTC CSVGQDVGYTF
TRBJ2-3 NA NA TRBV11-3 TGTGCCAGCAGCTTGGGGTCTGGGAGGTCAGATACGCAGTATTTT CASSLGSGRSDTQYF
TRBJ2-7 NA NA TRBV19 TGTGCCAGTAGTATCTCTTTGAGTCGTCGGGGCGAGCAGTACTTC CASSISLSRRGEQYF
TRBJ1-2 NA NA TRBV19 TGTGCCAGTAGTATAGTCTCTACCCCCGTTTCCACCTTC CASSIVSTPVSTF
TRBJ2-7 NA NA TRBV28 TGTGCCAGCTCCCAGAGAGGAGGGGCTCCCTTTTACTTC CASSQRGGAPFYF
TRBJ1-5 NA NA TRBV19 TGTGCCAGTAGTATACAAGAGGGCTATCAGCCCCAGCATTTT CASSIQEGYQPQHF
TRBJ1-5 once TRBD1 TRBV19 TGTGCCAGTAGTATTGTACAGGGGGCGCCGGTTGATCAGCCCCAGCATTTT CASSIVQGAPVDQPQHF
TRBJ2-1 NA NA TRBV4-1 TGCGCCAGCAGCTCCCCTGATTGGGGAGTCTCCTACAATGAGCAGTTCTTC CASSSPDWGVSYNEQFF
TRBJ1-6 NA NA TRBV30 TGTGCCTGGGGGAGGGGGGCTCGGTCACCCCTCCACTTT CAWGRGARSPLHF
TRBJ1-2 NA TRBD1 TRBV18 TGTGCCAGCTCACCTCAACCACCGGGACAGACCTATGGCTACACCTTC CASSPQPPGQTYGYTF
TRBJ2-7 NA NA TRBV11-1 TGTGCCAGCAGCCAGCAGAGGGCGCTCGAGCAGTACTTC CASSQQRALEQYF
TRBJ2-1 NA TRBD1 TRBV27 TGTGCCAGCAGTGCACAGGGGGCTACCTACAATGAGCAGTTCTTC CASSAQGATYNEQFF
TRBJ2-6 NA NA TRBV19 TGTGCCAGTAGTATATGGGCAGGGGTTTCGTCTGGGGCCAACGTCCTGACTTTC CASSIWAGVSSGANVLTF
TRBJ2-7 NA TRBD2 TRBV5-6 TGTGCCAGCAGTAGCGGGCCCACCTACGAGCAGTACTTC CASSSGPTYEQYF
TRBJ1-3 NA NA TRBV15 TGTGCCACCAGCAGAGAACAGGAAGGAAACACCATATATTTT CATSREQEGNTIYF
TRBJ1-1 NA NA TRBV6-1 TGTGCCAGCAGTGCTGGGGGAGGAATCACTGAAGCTTTCTTT CASSAGGGITEAFF
TRBJ2-7 NA TRBD2 TRBV9 TGTGCCAGCAGCGTGGGAGGACTAGCGGACTACGAGCAGTACTTC CASSVGGLADYEQYF
TRBJ1-1 NA NA TRBV18 TGTGCCAGCTCACCTGGCGTCGGGGGTTCCTCGAACACTGAAGCTTTCTTT CASSPGVGGSSNTEAFF
TRBJ2-5 NA TRBD2 TRBV13 TGTGCCAGCAGCTTAGGTTTAGGCGGGGGGAACCAAGAGACCCAGTACTTC CASSLGLGGGNQETQYF
TRBJ1-1 NA TRBD1 TRBV7-2 TGTGCCAGCAGCTCCCGGGACAGCCGAAGGGGTGACCCTGAAGCTTTCTTT CASSSRDSRRGDPEAFF
TRBJ2-3 NA TRBD1 TRBV14 TGTGCCAGCAGCCGAGGACCGGGACAGGGTAACTCTATCTCCACAGATACGCAGTATTTT CASSRGPGQGNSISTDTQYF
TRBJ2-5 once NA TRBV30 TGTGCCTGGAGTGTACTTGGGACCCAGTACTTC CAWSVLGTQYF
TRBJ2-7 NA TRBD2 TRBV7-8 TGTGCCAGCAGCGCAACCGTGAGGGGACTAGGTCGTAACGAGCAGTACTTC CASSATVRGLGRNEQYF
TRBJ1-2 NA NA TRBV7-9 TGTTCCAGCAGCCCGTCCATGGGCGGCTACACCTTC CSSSPSMGGYTF
TRBJ2-5 NA TRBD2 TRBV13 TGTGCCAGCAGCCCCCGACTAGCGGGAAAACAAGAGACCCAGTACTTC CASSPRLAGKQETQYF
TRBJ2-1 NA NA TRBV5-4 TGTGCCAGCAGCCAGTCTGCGGGACAGAGCTCCTACAATGAGCAGTTCTTC CASSQSAGQSSYNEQFF
TRBJ2-6 NA NA TRBV29-1 TGCAGCGTAGCCCGAGACATTGACTCTGGGGCCAACGGCCTGACTTTC CSVARDIDSGANGLTF
TRBJ1-2 NA TRBD1 TRBV7-8 TGTGCCAGCAGCTTGGGGACAGGAAGCTATGGCTACACCTTC CASSLGTGSYGYTF
TRBJ1-5 once NA TRBV4-2 TGTGCCAGCAGCCAACAGGGGAGCAATCAGCCCCAGCATTTT CASSQQGSNQPQHF
TRBJ2-1 NA TRBD1 TRBV11-3 TGTGCCAGCAGCCTTCGGACAGGGGGCGCCCACAATGAGCAGTTCTTC CASSLRTGGAHNEQFF
TRBJ1-2 few TRBD1 TRBV15 TGTGCCACCAGCACCGGGACAGGGGGCTATGGCTACACCTTC CATSTGTGGYGYTF
TRBJ2-2 NA TRBD1 TRBV7-9 TGTGCCAGCAGCTTACCGACAGGGGGTACCCCCGGGGAGCTGTTTTTT CASSLPTGGTPGELFF